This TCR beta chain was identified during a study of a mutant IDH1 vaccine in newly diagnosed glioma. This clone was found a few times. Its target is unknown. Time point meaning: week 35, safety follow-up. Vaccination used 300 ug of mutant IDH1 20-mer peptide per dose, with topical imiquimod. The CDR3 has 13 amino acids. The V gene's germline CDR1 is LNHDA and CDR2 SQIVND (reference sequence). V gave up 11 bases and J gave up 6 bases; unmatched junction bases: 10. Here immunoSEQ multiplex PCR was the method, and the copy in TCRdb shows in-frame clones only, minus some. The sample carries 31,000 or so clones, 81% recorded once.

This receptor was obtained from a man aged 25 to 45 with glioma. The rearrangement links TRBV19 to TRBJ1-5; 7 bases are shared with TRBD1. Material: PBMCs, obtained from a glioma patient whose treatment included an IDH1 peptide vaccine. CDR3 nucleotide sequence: TGTGCCGCAGGGGGAGGGAAGGGTCAGCCCCAGCATTTT. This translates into CAAGGGKGQPQHF.